The sample holds a few counts of the clone carrying this T cell receptor (beta chain). Its antigen is not identified. Other nucleotide sequences in the sample specify the same CDR3. The study reverse transcribed the entire isolated RNA, so it sequenced expressed TCRB transcripts. Profiling relied on immunoSEQ multiplex PCR, and the TCRdb table lists in-frame clones only, not all of them. The top ten clones hold roughly 2.5% of a sample with around 170,000 clones, approximately 9% of them seen once. Trimming left V 3 bases short and J 1 base short, with 7 bases between. Germline V gene data show CDR1 as KGHSH and CDR2 as LQKENI. The length of the CDR3 is 13 residues. This record belongs to a study of beta chain features in type 1 diabetes. Turning to the study itself: The samples had 100 million to 140 million sorted cells examined in all. General study results and limits: Equally in patients and controls, PCR might preferentially amplify shorter templates. Patients with Type 1 diabetes showed moderately but significantly shorter TCRB CDR3s in all four CD4+ subsets.

The source of this sequence is a woman in her late teens or twenties in good health. Sequenced material: central memory CD4+ T cells from blood. The chain employs TRBV18 and TRBJ2-7, with a possible D match to TRBD1 (5 bases). This chain's CDR3 is CASSPRQSYEQYF. The CDR3 DNA sequence: TGTGCCAGCTCACCCAGACAGTCCTACGAGCAGTACTTC. Full variable domain (missing parts from reference TRBV18 and TRBJ2-7): NAGVMQNPRHLVRRRGQEARLRCSPMKGHSHVYWYRQLPEEGLKFMVYLQKENIIDESGMPKERFSAEFPKEGPSILRIQQVVRGDSAAYFCASSPRQSYEQYFGPGTRLTVT.